One sample yielded the 4 T cell receptor beta chains listed below, sequenced in a study of blood T cell repertoires in COVID-19. Here immunoSEQ multiplex PCR was the method, and the copy in TCRdb shows in-frame clones only, minus some. The sample consists of about 300,000 clones, 70% to 90% of them appearing once. The sequenced sample was PBMCs or T cells enriched from blood (not recorded which). All receptors come from a man aged 25-40 years who had recovered from COVID-19.

This chain connects TRBV6-5 to TRBJ1-2, with D uncertain. CDR1 is MNHEY and CDR2 is SVGAGI in the germline V gene. V was shortened by 6 bases and J by 3 bases, with 14 bases between the two germline ends. The CDR3 covers 14 residues. For the CDR3, the DNA is TGTGCCAGCAGCCCCCCTGAGGGATACTATGGCTACACCTTC. Translating it yields CASSPPEGYYGYTF.

The chain employs TRBV7-9 and TRBJ2-1, with D possibly TRBD1 on 6 matching bases. The germline V and J ends were trimmed by 6 bases and 16 bases, with 22 bases remaining between them. Germline V lookup: CDR1 SEHNR, CDR2 FQNEAQ (reference sequence). The CDR3 is made up of 13 amino acids. The CDR3 DNA is TGTGCCAGCAGTCTGACGACCGGACAGAAAAATTTCTTC. It translates to CASSLTTGQKNFF.

V usage is TRBV11-3 and J usage is TRBJ1-6, with D possibly being TRBD1 (6 bases). This CDR3 region has 13 residues. Germline loops: CDR1 SGHNT, CDR2 YENEEA. V was cut by 5 bases and J by 7 bases, with 9 bases left in between. Written as DNA, the CDR3 is TGTGCCAGCAGCCGGGGGGCGAATTCACCCCTCCACTTT. This codes for CASSRGANSPLHF.

The chain employs TRBV20-1 and TRBJ2-3, with TRBD1 matching over 8 bases. V shed 3 bases, J shed 1 base, and the junction held 6 bases outside the gene matches. The CDR3 has 15 residues. Germline V gene data show CDR1 as DFQATT and CDR2 as SNEGSKA (reference sequence). The DNA of the CDR3 is TGCAGTGCTAGTTCGGGACAGGTGGGCACAGATACGCAGTATTTT. Translated: CSASSGQVGTDTQYF.